This T cell receptor beta chain was observed in a study of cytomegalovirus exposure and HLA in healthy donors. It was with 60 Vbeta and 13 Jbeta primers that the PCR ran. Assay used: immunoSEQ multiplex PCR; TCRdb lists only in-frame clones, some missing. The sample holds around 300,000 clones, roughly 90% seen once. The clonotype originates from a young woman in good health and CMV-seronegative. The sample was PBMCs.

CDR3 sequence reads: CASSFRQATYEQYF. The CDR3 DNA sequence: TGTGCCAGCAGCTTTCGACAGGCGACCTACGAGCAGTACTTC. The chain carries TRBV13 and TRBJ2-7, with D perhaps matching TRBD1 (6 bases). The CDR3 loop spans 14 amino acids. CDR1 is PRHDT and CDR2 is FYEKMQ in the germline V gene (reference sequence). V lost 3 bases to trimming and J lost 2 bases, with 11 bases between them.